This T cell receptor (beta chain) was profiled in a study of post-analysis software for immune sequencing data. CDR1 MGHDK and CDR2 SYGVNS come from the germline V gene. Trimming cost V 4 bases and J 8 bases; bases outside gene matches: 4. This CDR3 is 13 amino acids long. TCR beta cDNA libraries included unique molecular identifiers. TCRdb reprocessed the PCR reads with MiXCR, giving one entry per CDR3 protein. The sample yields some 700,000 distinct CDR3 sequences, about 60% seen once. General study findings and limits: With TRBV5-6, TRBV5-1 and TRBV20-1 included, about five TRBV segments were more frequent in patients than in controls.

On this clonotype: The antigen is not known.

This TCR was recovered from a girl aged 2-10 years with multiple sclerosis. The sample consisted of blood. The rearrangement uses TRBV25-1 and TRBJ2-2; 7 bases are shared with TRBD1. The CDR3: CASSVPTGGELFF. CDR3 sequence (DNA): TGTGCCAGCAGTGTCCCGACAGGGGGGGAGCTGTTTTTT.